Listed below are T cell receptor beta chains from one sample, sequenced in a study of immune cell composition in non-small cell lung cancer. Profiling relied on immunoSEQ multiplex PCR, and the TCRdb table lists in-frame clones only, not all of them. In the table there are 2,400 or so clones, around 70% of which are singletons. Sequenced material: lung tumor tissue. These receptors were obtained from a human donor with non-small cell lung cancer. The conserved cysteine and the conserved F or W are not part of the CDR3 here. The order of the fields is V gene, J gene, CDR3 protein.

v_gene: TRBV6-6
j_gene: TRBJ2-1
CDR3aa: ASGSGLGTEQF

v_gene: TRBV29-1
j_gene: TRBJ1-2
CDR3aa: SGEDSPYGYT

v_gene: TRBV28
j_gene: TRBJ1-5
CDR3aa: ASSLPSGHSNQPQH

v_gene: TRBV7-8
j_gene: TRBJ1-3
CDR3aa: ASSSSTGGIPGNTIY

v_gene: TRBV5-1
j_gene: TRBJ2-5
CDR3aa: ASSPRGSGLAGSETQY

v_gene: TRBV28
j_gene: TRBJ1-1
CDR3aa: ASSSKQGRMNTEAF

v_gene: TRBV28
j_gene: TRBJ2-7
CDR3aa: ATTGNEQY

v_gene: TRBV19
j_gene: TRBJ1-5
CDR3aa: ASSGTGGNQPQH

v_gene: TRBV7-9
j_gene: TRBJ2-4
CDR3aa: ASSLGGASNIQY

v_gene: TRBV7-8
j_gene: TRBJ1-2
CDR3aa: ASSLRVGYGYT

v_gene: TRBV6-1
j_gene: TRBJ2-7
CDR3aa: ATSPIAPYEQY

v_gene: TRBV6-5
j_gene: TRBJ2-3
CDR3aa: ASSYRTSGGADTQY

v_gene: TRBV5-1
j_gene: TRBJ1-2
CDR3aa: ASSPNRDYGYT

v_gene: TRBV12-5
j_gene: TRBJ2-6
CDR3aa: ASGLVQSGANVLT

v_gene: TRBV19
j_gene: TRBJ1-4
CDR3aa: ASRPGTDEKLF

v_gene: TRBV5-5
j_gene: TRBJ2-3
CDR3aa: ASSAMTLAGGSTDTQY

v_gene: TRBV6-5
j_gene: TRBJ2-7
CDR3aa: ASRRGTGGSYEQY

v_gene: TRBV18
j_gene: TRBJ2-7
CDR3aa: ASSPTGGLYEQY

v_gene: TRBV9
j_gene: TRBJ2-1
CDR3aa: ASSLRVQREGDEQF

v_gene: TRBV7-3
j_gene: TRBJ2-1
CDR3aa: ASSPSGSSYNEQF

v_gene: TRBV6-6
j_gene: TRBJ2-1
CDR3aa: ASTRDYYNEQF

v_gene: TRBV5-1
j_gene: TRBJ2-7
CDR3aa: ASRAGTSYEQY

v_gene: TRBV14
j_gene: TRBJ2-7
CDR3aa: ASSRSQGTEQY